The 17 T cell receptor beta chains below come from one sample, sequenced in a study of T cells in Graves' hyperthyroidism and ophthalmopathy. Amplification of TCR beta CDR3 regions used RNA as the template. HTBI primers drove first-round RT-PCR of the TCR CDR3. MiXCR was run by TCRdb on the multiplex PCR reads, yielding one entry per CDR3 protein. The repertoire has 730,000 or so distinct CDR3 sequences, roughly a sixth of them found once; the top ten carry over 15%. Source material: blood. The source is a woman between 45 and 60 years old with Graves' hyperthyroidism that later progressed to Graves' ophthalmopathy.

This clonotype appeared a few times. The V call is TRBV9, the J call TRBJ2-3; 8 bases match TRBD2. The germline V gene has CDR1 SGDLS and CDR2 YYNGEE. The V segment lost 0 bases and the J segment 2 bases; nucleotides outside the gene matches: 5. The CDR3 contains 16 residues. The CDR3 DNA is TGTGCCAGCAGCGTAGGCGAGACTAGCGACACAGATACGCAGTATTTT. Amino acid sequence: CASSVGETSDTDTQYF.

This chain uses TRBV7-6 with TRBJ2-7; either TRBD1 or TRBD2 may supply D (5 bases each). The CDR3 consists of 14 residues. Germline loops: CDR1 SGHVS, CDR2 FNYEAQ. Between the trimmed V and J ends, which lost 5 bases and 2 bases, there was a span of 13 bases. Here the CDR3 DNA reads TGTGCCAGCAGCCCCAGACTGGGGGCCTACGAGCAGTACTTC. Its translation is CASSPRLGAYEQYF. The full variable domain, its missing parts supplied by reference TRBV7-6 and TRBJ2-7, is GAGVSQSPRYKVTKRGQDVALRCDPISGHVSLYWYRQALGQGPEFLTYFNYEAQQDKSGLPNDRFSAERPEGSISTLTIQRTEQRDSAMYRCASSPRLGAYEQYFGPGTRLTVT.

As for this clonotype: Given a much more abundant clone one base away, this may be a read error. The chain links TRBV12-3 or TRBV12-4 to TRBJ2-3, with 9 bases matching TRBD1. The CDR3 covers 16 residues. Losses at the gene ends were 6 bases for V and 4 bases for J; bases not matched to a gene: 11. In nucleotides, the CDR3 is TGTGCCAGCAGCCACCCTAGGGACAGGGACCCAGATACGCAGTATTTT. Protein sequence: CASSHPRDRDPDTQYF.

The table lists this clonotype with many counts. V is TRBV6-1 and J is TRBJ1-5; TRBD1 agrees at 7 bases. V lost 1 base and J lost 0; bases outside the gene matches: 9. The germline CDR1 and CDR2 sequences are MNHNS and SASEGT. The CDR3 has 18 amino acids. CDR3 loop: CASSEVLGQVYSNQPQHF. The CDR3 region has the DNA TGTGCCAGCAGTGAAGTCCTCGGACAGGTATATAGCAATCAGCCCCAGCATTTT.

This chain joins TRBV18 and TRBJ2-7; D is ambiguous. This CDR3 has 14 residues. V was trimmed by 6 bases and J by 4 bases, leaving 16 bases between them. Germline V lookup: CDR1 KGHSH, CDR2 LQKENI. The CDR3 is CASSHGRPPYEQYF. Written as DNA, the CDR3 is TGTGCCAGCTCTCACGGCAGACCTCCGTACGAGCAGTACTTC.

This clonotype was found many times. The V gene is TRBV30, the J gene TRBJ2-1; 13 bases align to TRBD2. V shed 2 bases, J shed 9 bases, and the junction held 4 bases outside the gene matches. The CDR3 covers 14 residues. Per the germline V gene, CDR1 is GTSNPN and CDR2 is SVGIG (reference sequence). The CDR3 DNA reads TGTGCCTGGAGTAGACTAGCGGGGGGCACTGAGCAGTTCTTC. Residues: CAWSRLAGGTEQFF.

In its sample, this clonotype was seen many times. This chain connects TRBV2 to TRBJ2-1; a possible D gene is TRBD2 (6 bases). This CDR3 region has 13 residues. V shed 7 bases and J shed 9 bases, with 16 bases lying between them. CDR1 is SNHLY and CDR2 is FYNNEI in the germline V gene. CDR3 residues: CASTLSGVGEQFF. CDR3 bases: TGTGCCAGCACCCTATCGGGGGTGGGTGAGCAGTTCTTC.

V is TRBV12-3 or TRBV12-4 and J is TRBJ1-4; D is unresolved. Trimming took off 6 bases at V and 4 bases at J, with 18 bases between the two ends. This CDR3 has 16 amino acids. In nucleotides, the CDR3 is TGTGCCAGCAGATCCCCACCCCCCGTACGTAATGAAAAACTGTTTTTT. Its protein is CASRSPPPVRNEKLFF.

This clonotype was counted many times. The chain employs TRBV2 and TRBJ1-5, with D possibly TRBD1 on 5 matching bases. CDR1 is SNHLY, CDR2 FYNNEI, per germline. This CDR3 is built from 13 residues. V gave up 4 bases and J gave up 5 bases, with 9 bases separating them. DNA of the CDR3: TGTGCCAGCAGTGTAGGACAATATCAGCCCCAGCATTTT. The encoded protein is CASSVGQYQPQHF.

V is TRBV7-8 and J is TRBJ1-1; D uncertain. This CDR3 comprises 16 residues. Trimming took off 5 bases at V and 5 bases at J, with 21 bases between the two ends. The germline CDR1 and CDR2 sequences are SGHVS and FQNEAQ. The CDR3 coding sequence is TGTGCCAGCAGCCCAGACCGGGCCCCGGGTATGACTGAAGCTTTCTTT. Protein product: CASSPDRAPGMTEAFF.

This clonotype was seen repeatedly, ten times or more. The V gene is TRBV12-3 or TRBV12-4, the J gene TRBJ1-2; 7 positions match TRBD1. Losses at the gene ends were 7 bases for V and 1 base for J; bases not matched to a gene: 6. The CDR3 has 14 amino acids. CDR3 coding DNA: TGTGCCAGCACCTGGGGGACAGTTAACTATGGCTACACCTTC. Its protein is CASTWGTVNYGYTF.

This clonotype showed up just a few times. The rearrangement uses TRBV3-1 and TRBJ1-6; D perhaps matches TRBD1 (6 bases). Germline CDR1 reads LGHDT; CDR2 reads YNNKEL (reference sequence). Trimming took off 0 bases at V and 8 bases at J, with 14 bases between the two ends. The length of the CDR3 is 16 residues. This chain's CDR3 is CASSQDNAGVDSPLHF. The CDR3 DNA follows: TGTGCCAGCAGCCAAGATAACGCAGGGGTGGATTCACCCCTCCACTTT.

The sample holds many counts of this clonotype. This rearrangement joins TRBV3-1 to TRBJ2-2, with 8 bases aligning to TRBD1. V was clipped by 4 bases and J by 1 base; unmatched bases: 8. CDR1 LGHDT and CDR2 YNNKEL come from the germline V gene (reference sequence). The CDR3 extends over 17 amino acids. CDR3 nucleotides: TGTGCCAGCAGCCCGATCGGTGACAGGGGGAACACCGGGGAGCTGTTTTTT. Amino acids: CASSPIGDRGNTGELFF.

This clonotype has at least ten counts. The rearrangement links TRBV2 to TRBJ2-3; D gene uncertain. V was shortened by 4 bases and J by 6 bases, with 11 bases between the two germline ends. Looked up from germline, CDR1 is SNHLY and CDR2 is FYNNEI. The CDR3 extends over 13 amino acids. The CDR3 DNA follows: TGTGCCAGCAGTGGAGAGGCAAGTGATACGCAGTATTTT. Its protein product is CASSGEASDTQYF.

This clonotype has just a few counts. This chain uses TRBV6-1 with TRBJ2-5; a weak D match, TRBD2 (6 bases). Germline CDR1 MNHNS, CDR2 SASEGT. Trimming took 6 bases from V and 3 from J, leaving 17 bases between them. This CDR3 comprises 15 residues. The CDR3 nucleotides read TGTGCCAGCAGCCGATATACTGGGGGGAAAGAGACCCAGTACTTC. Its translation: CASSRYTGGKETQYF.

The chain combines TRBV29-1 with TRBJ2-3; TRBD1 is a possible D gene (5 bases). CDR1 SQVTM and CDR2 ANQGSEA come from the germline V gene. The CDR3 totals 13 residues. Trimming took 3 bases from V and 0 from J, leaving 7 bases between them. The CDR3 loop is CSVETDSTDTQYF. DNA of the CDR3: TGCAGCGTTGAGACAGATAGCACAGATACGCAGTATTTT.

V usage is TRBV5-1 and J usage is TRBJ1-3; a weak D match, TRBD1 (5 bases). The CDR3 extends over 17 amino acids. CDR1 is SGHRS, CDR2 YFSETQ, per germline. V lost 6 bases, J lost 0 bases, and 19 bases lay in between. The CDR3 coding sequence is TGCGCCAGCACGGGGGATCAGGACGGCGACTCTGGAAACACCATATATTTT. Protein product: CASTGDQDGDSGNTIYF.